The clone carrying this TCR beta chain was seen many times. Amplification targeted TCR beta CDR3 regions from RNA transcripts. The TCR CDR3 first-round RT-PCR relied on the HTBI primer set. TCRdb recomputed calls from the multiplex PCR reads with MiXCR, one row per CDR3 protein. In the table there are approximately 530,000 distinct CDR3 sequences, nearly 20% of which are singletons. Thyroid ultrasound, orbital computed tomography, clinical symptoms, and serum thyroxine and TRAb underpinned diagnoses. The data stem from a study of T cells in Graves' hyperthyroidism and ophthalmopathy. The CDR3 length is 19 residues. Germline V CDR1 and CDR2: DFQATT, SNEGSKA (reference sequence). V gave up 2 bases and J gave up 2 bases; unmatched junction bases: 17.

The sequence was obtained from a man aged 35-49 years with Graves' ophthalmopathy. This rearrangement joins TRBV20-1 to TRBJ2-5, with TRBD2 matching 10 bases. What was sequenced was blood. The CDR3: CSARHHSLSSGRYQETQYF. The CDR3, as DNA: TGCAGTGCTAGACACCACTCTCTTAGTAGCGGGAGGTATCAAGAGACCCAGTACTTC.